Given below is one T cell receptor beta chain in context. Its antigen is not known. Trimming took 2 bases from V and 2 from J, leaving 10 bases between them. The CDR3 has 13 amino acids. Germline V gene data show CDR1 as SQVTM and CDR2 as ANQGSEA. The data stem from a study of identical twins. Study results and limitations: Cord blood beta clonotypes that were abundant carried fewer insertions, and memory repertoires showed no such trend. There was an excess of low generation probability in the out-of-frame alpha sequences that twins shared.

TCRdb reprocessed the 5' RACE reads with MiXCR, giving one entry per CDR3 protein. The data show hundreds of thousands of distinct CDR3 sequences, about 20% seen once. These data also formed part of another study, on T cells expressing NK-cell markers. That source adds: It was from sorted CD3+CD56+NKG2C+, CD3+CD56+NKG2C- and CD3+CD56-NKG2C+ T cells that TCR beta repertoires came. The study found these clonotypes also leading the CD3+CD56-NKG2C+ fraction in a few donors.

The rearrangement links TRBV29-1 to TRBJ2-7; a weak D match, TRBD1 (5 bases). Sequencing was carried out using PBMCs. This receptor was identified in a woman younger than 30 in good health. The CDR3 DNA reads as TGCAGCGTTGAAACACCAGGGACCTACGAGCAGTACTTC. Its protein is CSVETPGTYEQYF.